A selection of T cell receptor beta chains follows, all from one sample in a study of OX40 agonist ivuxolimab in advanced cancers. Assay used: immunoSEQ multiplex PCR; TCRdb lists only in-frame clones, some missing. The table records 50,000 to 75,000 clones, around 88% of them present only once. The source was CD4+ or CD8+ T cells sorted from blood, collected in a trial of the OX40 agonist ivuxolimab. Every receptor here comes from an adult with an advanced solid tumor such as melanoma, head and neck, liver or kidney cancer. Both conserved end residues are part of each CDR3. Each record gives: V gene, D gene, J gene, CDR3 DNA, CDR3 protein. A D gene is named only where the DNA matches it firmly.

>TRBV5-1|TRBD1|TRBJ1-2
TGCGCCAGCAGCCGGGACAGGACTAACTATGGCTACACCTTC
CASSRDRTNYGYTF
>TRBV18|TRBD2|TRBJ2-7
TGTGCCAGCTCACTAACTAGCGGGACCTCCGAGCAGTACTTC
CASSLTSGTSEQYF
>TRBV27|TRBD2|TRBJ2-7
TGTGCCAGCAGTTTTTGGGGGAGGGAATCCTACGAGCAGTACTTC
CASSFWGRESYEQYF
>TRBV11-2|TRBD1|TRBJ1-2
TGTGCCAGCAGCCAGGGACAGGGGTATGGCTACACCTTC
CASSQGQGYGYTF
>TRBV2|NA|TRBJ2-7
TGTGCCAGCCGAGAACCCTCGTACGAGCAGTACTTC
CASREPSYEQYF
>TRBV19|TRBD2|TRBJ2-3
TGTGCCAGTAGCTGGAGACTAGCGGGAGGTTCTAGCACAGATACGCAGTATTTT
CASSWRLAGGSSTDTQYF
>TRBV7-8|NA|TRBJ2-2
TGTGCCAGCAGCTTAGCGCCAGGACTGAACACCGGGGAGCTGTTTTTT
CASSLAPGLNTGELFF
>TRBV6-1|NA|TRBJ2-1
TGTGCCAGCAGTGAAGGGGGTATCCTACTTGATGAGCAGTTCTTC
CASSEGGILLDEQFF
>TRBV5-1|TRBD1|TRBJ2-7
TGCGCCAGCAGCTTGGCCCCAGACAGGGCGTACGAGCAGTACTTC
CASSLAPDRAYEQYF
>TRBV14|NA|TRBJ2-3
TGTGCCAGCAGCCAAGTTTTGAGAGGGGCGACAGATACGCAGTATTTT
CASSQVLRGATDTQYF
>TRBV28|NA|TRBJ1-6
TGTGCCAGCAGCCCCCTTACGGGACAAAATTCACCCCTCCACTTT
CASSPLTGQNSPLHF
>TRBV5-6|TRBD2|TRBJ2-7
TGTGCCAGCAGCTTGGTGACTAGCGGGAGTTTTTACGAGCAGTACTTC
CASSLVTSGSFYEQYF
>TRBV11-2|NA|TRBJ1-1
TGTGCCAGCAGCTTAGATCACATCACTGAAGCTTTCTTT
CASSLDHITEAFF
>TRBV5-1|NA|TRBJ2-6
TGCGCCAGCAGCTTGAATGTCGTCTCTGGGGCCAACGTCCTGACTTTC
CASSLNVVSGANVLTF